The next 23 T cell receptor beta chains were all read from a single sample in a study of blood T cell repertoires in COVID-19. Repertoires were generated with immunoSEQ multiplex PCR, while TCRdb's copy carries only in-frame clones and drops some. The data show about 110,000 clones, with roughly 91% seen just once and over 3% held by the top ten. The material sequenced was peripheral blood. The receptor source for this set is a woman between 50 and 59 years old with acute or convalescent COVID-19.

The chain uses TRBV14 and TRBJ2-5; 13 bases line up with TRBD2. Germline V CDR1 and CDR2: SGHDN, FVKESK. V shed 4 bases, J shed 7 bases, and the junction held 9 bases outside the gene matches. This CDR3 is built from 16 residues. CDR3: CASSPGTSGTEGTQYF. CDR3 DNA: TGTGCCAGCAGCCCCGGGACTAGCGGGACCGAGGGGACCCAGTACTTC.

This sequence joins TRBV6-4 and TRBJ1-6, with D hard to call. V lost 5 bases and J 7 bases, leaving 12 bases between the germline ends. The CDR3 totals 14 residues. Germline CDR1 is MRHNA and CDR2 is SNTAGT. The DNA for the CDR3 is TGTGCCAGCAGTAACGGGGTTAGAAATTCACCCCTCCACTTT. Amino acids: CASSNGVRNSPLHF.

The chain links TRBV10-3 to TRBJ2-7; the match to TRBD2 covers 14 bases. Germline-derived CDR1 and CDR2 are ENHRY and SYGVKD. V was clipped by 4 bases and J by 7 bases; unmatched bases: 3. This CDR3 is 14 amino acids long. The CDR3 nucleotides are TGTGCCATCAGTGGGGGACTAGCGGGAGATGAGCAGTACTTC. Its protein product is CAISGGLAGDEQYF.

The chain has TRBV9 and TRBJ2-1; 8 bases map to TRBD2. CDR1 and CDR2 from the germline V gene are SGDLS and YYNGEE. The CDR3 is made up of 15 amino acids. V lost 0 bases to trimming and J lost 13 bases; unmatched junction nucleotides: 12. The DNA of the CDR3 is TGTGCCAGCAGCGTAGGGGATCTAGCGGGTATAGTTCAGTTCTTC. Its translation is CASSVGDLAGIVQFF.

The J gene is TRBJ2-1, the V gene TRBV11-2; possibly TRBD2 for D (5 bases). The germline gives CDR1 SGHAT, CDR2 FQNNGV. The CDR3 has 14 amino acids. Deletions cut 5 bases from V and 6 bases from J, with 14 bases between. CDR3 amino acids: CASSHLVGVNEQFF. The CDR3 DNA reads TGTGCCAGCAGCCACCTGGTCGGGGTCAATGAGCAGTTCTTC.

The V gene is TRBV24-1, the J gene TRBJ2-2, with 10 bases identical to TRBD1. J gave up 4 bases and V 3 bases, and 4 bases lay outside the gene matches. The CDR3 is 16 amino acids. In germline, CDR1 is KGHDR, CDR2 SFDVKD. CDR3: CATSDDRGRFTGELFF. CDR3 in DNA: TGTGCCACCAGTGATGACAGGGGGCGCTTCACCGGGGAGCTGTTTTTT.

The CDR3 nucleotides read TGTGCCAGCAGTCCTCCCGGGACTAGAACTACAGATACGCAGTATTTT. Its protein product is CASSPPGTRTTDTQYF. The V and J genes are TRBV14 and TRBJ2-3, with TRBD2 matching 8 bases. CDR1 SGHDN and CDR2 FVKESK come from the germline V gene. There are 16 residues in the CDR3. The J segment lost 3 bases and the V segment lost 6 bases, leaving 11 bases of the junction unmatched. Using reference TRBV14 and TRBJ2-3 for the parts outside the CDR3, the full variable domain is EAGVTQFPSHSVIEKGQTVTLRCDPISGHDNLYWYRRVMGKEIKFLLHFVKESKQDESGMPNNRFLAERTGGTYSTLKVQPAELEDSGVYFCASSPPGTRTTDTQYFGPGTRLTVL.

The chain recombines TRBV28 with TRBJ2-5; 13 bases match TRBD2. The V segment lost 4 bases and the J segment 5 bases; nucleotides outside the gene matches: 13. CDR1 MDHEN and CDR2 SYDVKM come from the germline V gene. This CDR3 is built from 18 residues. The CDR3 DNA follows: TGTGCCAGCAGTTCCCGGATACTAGCGGGAGGGCTCGGGGAGACCCAGTACTTC. Translating it yields CASSSRILAGGLGETQYF.

The chain couples TRBV28 to TRBJ1-4; D is unclear. The CDR3 length is 12 residues. The ends were cut back, 4 bases at V and 5 bases at J, with 5 bases in the middle. Germline V gene sequence: CDR1 MDHEN, CDR2 SYDVKM. Written as DNA, the CDR3 is TGTGCCAGCAGTTCCTCGAATGAAAAACTGTTTTTT. Translating it yields CASSSSNEKLFF.

The rearrangement uses TRBV27 and TRBJ2-2, with TRBD1 as a possible D gene (6 bases). Trimming stripped 8 bases from V and 5 bases from J, with 15 bases between. This CDR3 contains 14 residues. The germline CDR1 and CDR2 sequences are MNHEY and SMNVEV (reference sequence). The CDR3 spells CASGGTRQTGELFF. CDR3 bases: TGTGCCAGCGGGGGCACCAGGCAAACCGGGGAGCTGTTTTTT.

This chain uses TRBV6-5 with TRBJ1-2, with TRBD1 matching 7 bases. The CDR3 consists of 15 residues. V shed 5 bases, J shed 2 bases, and the junction held 8 bases outside the gene matches. Germline V gives CDR1 MNHEY, CDR2 SVGAGI. CDR3 DNA: TGTGCCAGCAGTCGCAAAACGACAGGGAACTATGGCTACACCTTC. Translated: CASSRKTTGNYGYTF.

The chain uses TRBV27 and TRBJ2-1, with 11 bases aligning to TRBD2. This CDR3 region has 15 residues. The junction had 6 bases not matched to a gene; V was cut back by 6 bases and J by 5 bases. From germline, CDR1 is MNHEY and CDR2 SMNVEV (reference sequence). The CDR3 DNA is TGTGCCAGCAGGTCAACTAGCGGGGGAAACAATGAGCAGTTCTTC. Encoded protein: CASRSTSGGNNEQFF.

This chain uses TRBV5-1 with TRBJ2-3; 8 nucleotides line up with TRBD2. V was pared by 0 bases and J by 5 bases, with 2 bases of the junction left unmatched. The CDR3 totals 14 residues. Germline lookup yields CDR1 SGHRS and CDR2 YFSETQ. The CDR3 coding sequence is TGCGCCAGCAGCTTGGCGGGGGGGAGAGATACGCAGTATTTT. This sequence encodes CASSLAGGRDTQYF.

The chain employs TRBV18 and TRBJ2-7; D may be TRBD1 (5 bases). CDR3 length: 13 amino acids. Per the germline V gene, CDR1 is KGHSH and CDR2 is LQKENI. Trimming cost V 5 bases and J 1 base, with 9 bases left between them. CDR3 region: CASSATASYEQYF. CDR3 nucleotides: TGTGCCAGCTCAGCGACAGCATCCTACGAGCAGTACTTC.

This chain uses TRBV6-5 with TRBJ2-3; the match to TRBD2 covers 8 bases. In germline, CDR1 is MNHEY, CDR2 SVGAGI. CDR3 length: 14 residues. Losses at the gene ends were 8 bases for V and 4 bases for J; bases not matched to a gene: 8. CDR3 nucleotide sequence: TGTGCCAGCCAAGGGCTAGCGGGCTCAGATACGCAGTATTTT. Translating gives CASQGLAGSDTQYF.

The chain joins TRBV6-5 to TRBJ1-1, with a possible D match to TRBD1 (5 bases). The germline CDR1 and CDR2 sequences are MNHEY and SVGAGI. The CDR3 contains 13 residues. Trimming took off 6 bases at V and 3 bases at J, with 11 bases between the two ends. The DNA for the CDR3 is TGTGCCAGCAGCCGACAGCCATACACTGAAGCTTTCTTT. Protein: CASSRQPYTEAFF.

This chain connects TRBV28 to TRBJ1-2, with D maybe TRBD1 (5 bases). The CDR3 is made up of 14 amino acids. The germline CDR1 and CDR2 sequences are MDHEN and SYDVKM. V was cut by 4 bases and J by 6 bases, with 15 bases left in between. CDR3 loop: CASSWGLSGNGYTF. The CDR3 DNA follows: TGTGCCAGCAGTTGGGGTCTTTCAGGGAATGGCTACACCTTC.

This sequence joins TRBV18 and TRBJ2-1; D is uncertain. Germline values: CDR1 KGHSH, CDR2 LQKENI. The CDR3 loop spans 16 amino acids. Between the trimmed V and J ends, which lost 3 bases and 0 bases, there was a span of 12 bases. As DNA, the CDR3 is TGTGCCAGCTCACCCGCCGCATCGAGCTCCTACAATGAGCAGTTCTTC. Translation: CASSPAASSSYNEQFF.

The chain's CDR3 is CASIPRDTSTDTQYF. The CDR3 DNA follows: TGTGCCAGCATCCCCCGGGACACATCCACAGATACGCAGTATTTT. The chain links TRBV28 to TRBJ2-3; tentative D call: TRBD1 (6 bases). CDR3 length: 15 amino acids. The ends were cut back, 7 bases at V and 2 bases at J, with 16 bases in the middle. Germline CDR1 reads MDHEN; CDR2 reads SYDVKM.

This clone has only one observation. The J gene is TRBJ2-3, the V gene TRBV28, with 9 positions matching TRBD2. Germline V lookup: CDR1 MDHEN, CDR2 SYDVKM. The CDR3 runs to 13 residues. The trim removed 9 bases at V and 4 bases at J, leaving 5 bases unmatched. The CDR3 DNA reads as TGTGCCAGAGTGGCGGGAGGGCCAGATACGCAGTATTTT. This codes for CARVAGGPDTQYF.

The chain uses TRBV28 and TRBJ2-3; D is uncertain. Trimming removed 3 bases at V and 2 bases at J, with 3 bases between. Germline V lookup: CDR1 MDHEN, CDR2 SYDVKM. This CDR3 contains 12 residues. The CDR3 reads CASSLATDTQYF. The DNA for the CDR3 is TGTGCCAGCAGTTTGGCCACAGATACGCAGTATTTT.

V usage is TRBV6-4 and J usage is TRBJ2-2; TRBD2 agrees at 8 bases. Germline V gives CDR1 MRHNA, CDR2 SNTAGT. After removal of 6 bases from V and 2 bases from J, the junction contained 2 bases not matched to a gene. This CDR3 is 14 amino acids long. CDR3 DNA: TGTGCCAGCAGGACTAGCGCAAACACCGGGGAGCTGTTTTTT. Protein sequence: CASRTSANTGELFF.

The rearrangement uses TRBV5-1 and TRBJ1-5; TRBD1 matches 8 bases. J lost 3 bases, V lost 3 bases, and 8 bases had no gene match. CDR3 length: 16 amino acids. CDR1 SGHRS and CDR2 YFSETQ come from the germline V gene. The CDR3 sequence: CASSSGTGANNQPQHF. DNA for the CDR3: TGCGCCAGCAGCTCGGGGACAGGAGCAAACAATCAGCCCCAGCATTTT.